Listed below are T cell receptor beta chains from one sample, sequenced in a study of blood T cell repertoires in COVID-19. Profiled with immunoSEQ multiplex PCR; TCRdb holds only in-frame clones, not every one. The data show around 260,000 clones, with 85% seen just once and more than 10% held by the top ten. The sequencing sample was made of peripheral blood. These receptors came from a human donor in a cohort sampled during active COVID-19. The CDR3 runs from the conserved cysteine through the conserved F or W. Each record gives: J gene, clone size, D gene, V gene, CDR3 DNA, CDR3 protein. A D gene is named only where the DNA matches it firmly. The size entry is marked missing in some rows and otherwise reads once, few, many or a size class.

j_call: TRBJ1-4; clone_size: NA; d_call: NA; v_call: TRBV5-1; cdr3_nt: TGCGCCAGCAGCGGGGGCTTGACTAATGAAAAACTGTTTTTT; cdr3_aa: CASSGGLTNEKLFF
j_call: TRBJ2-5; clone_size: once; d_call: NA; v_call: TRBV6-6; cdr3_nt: TGTGCCAGCAGTTACTACGTAGGGGGAGAGACCCAGTACTTC; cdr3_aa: CASSYYVGGETQYF
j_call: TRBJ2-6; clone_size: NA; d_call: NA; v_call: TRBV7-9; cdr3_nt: TGTGCCAGCAGCCCCGGGGAGTTCTCTGGGGCCAACGTCCTGACTTTC; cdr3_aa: CASSPGEFSGANVLTF
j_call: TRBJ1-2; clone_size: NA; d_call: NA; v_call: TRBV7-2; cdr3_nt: TGTGCCAGCAGCTTAGCCGAAGGGGTCACCAAATACACCTTC; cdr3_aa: CASSLAEGVTKYTF
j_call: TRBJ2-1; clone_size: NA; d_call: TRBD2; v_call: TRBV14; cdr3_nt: TGTGCCAGCAGCCGGACTAGCGGTTTCCATGAGCAGTTCTTC; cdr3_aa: CASSRTSGFHEQFF
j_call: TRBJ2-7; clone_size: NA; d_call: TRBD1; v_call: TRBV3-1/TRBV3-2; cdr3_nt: TGTGCCAGCAGCTGGCCCGGGACAGGGTCAGGCGAGCAGTACTTC; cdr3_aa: CASSWPGTGSGEQYF
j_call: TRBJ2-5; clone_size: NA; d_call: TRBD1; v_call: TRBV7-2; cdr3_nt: TGTGCCAGCACCCTGGGCCCGGGACAGAGCCAAGAGACCCAGTACTTC; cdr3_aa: CASTLGPGQSQETQYF
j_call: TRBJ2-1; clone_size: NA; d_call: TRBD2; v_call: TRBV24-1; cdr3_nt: TGTGCCACCAGCCTCTCCGGGACTAGCAGGGGATTGAGACAGTTCTTC; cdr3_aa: CATSLSGTSRGLRQFF
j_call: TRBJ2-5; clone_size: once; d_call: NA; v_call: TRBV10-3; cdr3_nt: TGTGCCAACAGAGAAGAGTACCAAGAGACCCAGTACTTC; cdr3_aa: CANREEYQETQYF
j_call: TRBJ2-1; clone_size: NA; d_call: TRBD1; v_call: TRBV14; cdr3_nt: TGTGCCAGCAGCCACGGCGGGGCGACAGGGGCCTTTTACAATGAGCAGTTCTTC; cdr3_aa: CASSHGGATGAFYNEQFF
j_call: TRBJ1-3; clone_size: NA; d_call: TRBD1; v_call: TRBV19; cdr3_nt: TGTGCCAGTAGTGGGACAGGACGGCGAAACACCATATATTTT; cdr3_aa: CASSGTGRRNTIYF
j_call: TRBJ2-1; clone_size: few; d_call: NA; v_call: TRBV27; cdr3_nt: TGTGCCAGCAGTTTGTTAGTTTCGGGCAATGAGCAGTTCTTC; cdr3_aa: CASSLLVSGNEQFF
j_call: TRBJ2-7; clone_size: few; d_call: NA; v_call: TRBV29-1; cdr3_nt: TGCAGCGTTGTTGGAGTTGTAAGTTCCGAGCAGTACTTC; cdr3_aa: CSVVGVVSSEQYF
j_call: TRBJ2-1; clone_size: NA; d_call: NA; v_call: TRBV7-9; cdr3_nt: TGTGCCAGCAGCCCCGGTGAAGATGAGCAGTTCTTC; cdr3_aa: CASSPGEDEQFF
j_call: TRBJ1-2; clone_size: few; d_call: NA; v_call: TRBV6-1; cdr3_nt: TGTGCCAGCAGTGAAACGGAGCGAGGCTACACCTTC; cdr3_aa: CASSETERGYTF
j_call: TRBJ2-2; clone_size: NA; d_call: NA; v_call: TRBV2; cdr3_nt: TGTGCCACCCAGGGGTTTCGCGGGGAGCTGTTTTTT; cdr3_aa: CATQGFRGELFF
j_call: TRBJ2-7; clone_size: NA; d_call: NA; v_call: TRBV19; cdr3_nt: TGTGCCAGTAGTGGCGGCTCTCCCCCTTACGAGCAGTACTTC; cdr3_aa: CASSGGSPPYEQYF
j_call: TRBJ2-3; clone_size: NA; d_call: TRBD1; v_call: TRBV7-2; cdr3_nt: TGTGCCAGCAGCTTAGGCCTTCAGGGGGCTACAGATACGCAGTATTTT; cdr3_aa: CASSLGLQGATDTQYF
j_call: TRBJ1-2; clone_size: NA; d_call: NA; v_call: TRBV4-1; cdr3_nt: TGCGCCAGCAGCCAAGAGGGGGGAAGGGATGGCTACACCTTC; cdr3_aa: CASSQEGGRDGYTF
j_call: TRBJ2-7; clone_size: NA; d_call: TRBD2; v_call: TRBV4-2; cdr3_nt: TGTGCCAGCAGCCAAGGAGGACTAGTTAGCGAGCAGTACTTC; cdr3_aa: CASSQGGLVSEQYF
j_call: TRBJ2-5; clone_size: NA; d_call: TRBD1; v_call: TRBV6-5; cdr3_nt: TGTGCCAGCGCACCGGGACAGGGACCGGAGACCCAGTACTTC; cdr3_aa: CASAPGQGPETQYF
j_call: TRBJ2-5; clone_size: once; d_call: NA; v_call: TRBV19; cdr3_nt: TGTGCCAGTAGTATGGGCGGGAAAGAGACCCAGTACTTC; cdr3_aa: CASSMGGKETQYF
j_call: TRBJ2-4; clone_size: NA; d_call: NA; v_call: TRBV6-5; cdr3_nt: TGTGCCATCGGCAGGGACATTCAGTACTTC; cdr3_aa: CAIGRDIQYF
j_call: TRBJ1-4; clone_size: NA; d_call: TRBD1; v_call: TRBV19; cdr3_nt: TGTGCCAGTAGTTCGGGTGGGACAGGGGTAAAGGAACTGTTTTTT; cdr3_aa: CASSSGGTGVKELFF